These 21 T cell receptor beta chains came from one sample sequenced in a study of blood T cell repertoires in COVID-19 (dated by TCRdb to the early 2020s). Receptor amplification or capture employed the immunoSEQ multiplex PCR assay. TCRdb obtained this table from immuneACCESS and retained in-frame rearrangements with V and J assigned. These tables miss some clones; where compared with another copy, unresolved V genes account for less than half of the shortfall, and the remainder is unexplained. This sample is represented by 200,000 to 250,000 clones; around 80% of them were singletons. Clones ranked in the top ten supply 13% of the sample. What was sequenced was peripheral blood. All receptors derive from a human donor in a cohort sampled during active COVID-19.

The chain has TRBV27 and TRBJ2-1, with 14 positions matching TRBD2. The CDR3 length is 16 residues. Unmatched junction bases numbered 8, after V lost 5 bases and J lost 8 bases. Germline values: CDR1 MNHEY, CDR2 SMNVEV (reference sequence). The CDR3 coding sequence is TGTGCCAGCAGTAGTGGGACTAGCGGGAGTATGTATGAGCAGTTCTTC. This gives the protein CASSSGTSGSMYEQFF.

The chain links TRBV19 to TRBJ2-1, with D possibly matching TRBD2 (5 bases). The ends were cut back, 1 base at V and 2 bases at J, with 6 bases in the middle. The germline gives CDR1 LNHDA, CDR2 SQIVND (reference sequence). CDR3 length: 14 amino acids. The CDR3 region is CASSIGETYNEQFF. The CDR3 DNA is TGTGCCAGTAGTATAGGGGAGACCTACAATGAGCAGTTCTTC. Full variable domain (missing parts from reference TRBV19 and TRBJ2-1): DGGITQSPKYLFRKEGQNVTLSCEQNLNHDAMYWYRQDPGQGLRLIYYSQIVNDFQKGDIAEGYSVSREKKESFPLTVTSAQKNPTAFYLCASSIGETYNEQFFGPGTRLTVL.

The V gene is TRBV2, the J gene TRBJ1-2, with D possibly being TRBD1 (5 bases). In germline, CDR1 is SNHLY, CDR2 FYNNEI. The CDR3 spans 15 residues. V lost 6 bases and J lost 7, with 21 bases in between. This CDR3 is CASSPDDTTGGGYTF. CDR3 bases: TGTGCCAGCAGCCCTGATGATACTACCGGGGGTGGCTACACCTTC.

Notes on this clone: An end of the junction does not agree with germline; a read error may underlie this. This chain links TRBV3-1 (or the pseudogene TRBV3-2) with TRBJ2-5, with TRBD2 matching 10 bases. The CDR3 extends over 14 amino acids. The V gene's germline CDR1 is LGHDT and CDR2 YNNKEL (reference sequence). The CDR3 protein is CASSNLAGEPPSNF. The CDR3 DNA is TGTGCCAGCAGCAATCTAGCGGGAGAGCCCCCCAGTAACTTC.

This chain uses TRBV7-9 with TRBJ2-7; no reliable D call. The germline CDR1 and CDR2 sequences are SEHNR and FQNEAQ (reference sequence). The CDR3 runs 15 residues. Trimming removed 3 bases from V and 1 base from J, with 13 bases in between. The CDR3 bases are TGTGCCAGCAGCTTTTCGGCTAGTGGGTCCTACGAGCAGTACTTC. This sequence encodes CASSFSASGSYEQYF.

The chain has TRBV19 and TRBJ1-2; a weak D match, TRBD1 (5 bases). The CDR3 has 13 amino acids. Trimming pared 5 bases from V and 4 bases from J, leaving 11 bases between. Germline V gene data show CDR1 as LNHDA and CDR2 as SQIVND (reference sequence). CDR3 protein: CASSVGHLYGYTF. The DNA for the CDR3 is TGTGCCAGTAGTGTCGGACACCTCTATGGCTACACCTTC.

The rearrangement links TRBV7-9 to TRBJ1-6; D possibly corresponds to TRBD1 (5 bases). CDR1 is SEHNR and CDR2 is FQNEAQ in the germline V gene (reference sequence). With 1 base removed from V and 8 bases from J, the gap between germline ends came to 12 bases. The CDR3 sequence is 15 residues long. CDR3 region: CASSLVGPGDSPLHF. CDR3 nucleotide sequence: TGTGCCAGCAGCTTAGTTGGCCCGGGGGATTCACCCCTCCACTTT.

CDR3 loop: CASSLVGSGSYNEQFF. The CDR3 DNA sequence: TGCGCCAGCAGCTTGGTCGGTAGCGGCTCCTACAATGAGCAGTTCTTC. The chain is built from TRBV5-1 and TRBJ2-1, with a weak D call TRBD2 (6 bases). CDR3 length: 16 residues. V was trimmed by 0 bases and J by 0 bases, leaving 10 bases between them. The germline V gene has CDR1 SGHRS and CDR2 YFSETQ.

This chain connects TRBV19 to TRBJ1-1; no definite D call. The V end lost 7 bases, the J end lost 2 bases, and 5 bases lay between the germline ends. Germline V CDR1 and CDR2: LNHDA, SQIVND (reference sequence). The CDR3 loop spans 11 amino acids. The CDR3 nucleotides read TGTGCCAGTAAGACTAACACTGAAGCTTTCTTT. Translated, it gives CASKTNTEAFF.

This chain connects TRBV15 to TRBJ1-5, with a tentative D call TRBD1 (6 bases). The CDR3 consists of 15 residues. Per germline, CDR1 LNHNV and CDR2 YYDKDF (reference sequence). V was shortened by 1 base and J by 5 bases, with 12 bases between the two germline ends. The CDR3 region is CATSRAGQSHQPQHF. The CDR3 coding sequence is TGTGCCACCAGCAGAGCAGGACAGTCCCATCAGCCCCAGCATTTT.

The chain combines TRBV2 with TRBJ2-1; D might be TRBD2 (6 bases). V shed 4 bases and J shed 5 bases, with 9 bases lying between them. This CDR3 has 13 residues. Germline V gene sequence: CDR1 SNHLY, CDR2 FYNNEI. CDR3 DNA sequence: TGTGCCAGCAGTGGGCGGGGAAACAATGAGCAGTTCTTC. Encoded protein: CASSGRGNNEQFF.

The V and J genes are TRBV6-1 and TRBJ1-5; 11 bases line up with TRBD1. The CDR3 sequence is 13 residues long. The V and J ends lost 1 base and 12 bases, in that order; junction bases with no gene match: 2. Germline assignment: CDR1 MNHNS and CDR2 SASEGT. The CDR3: CASSEVGTGGQHF. The CDR3 DNA follows: TGTGCCAGCAGTGAAGTCGGGACAGGGGGCCAGCATTTT.

V is TRBV5-5 and J is TRBJ2-3; 8 nucleotides agree with TRBD1. Germline V gene data show CDR1 as SGHKS and CDR2 as YYEKEE (reference sequence). The CDR3 has 14 amino acids. V lost 3 bases, J lost 0 bases, and 0 bases stayed unmatched. CDR3 nucleotides: TGTGCCAGCAGCTGGGACAGGAGCACAGATACGCAGTATTTT. Translation: CASSWDRSTDTQYF.

V is TRBV3-1 (or the pseudogene TRBV3-2) and J is TRBJ1-1; tentative D call: TRBD1 (5 bases). Germline V lookup: CDR1 LGHDT, CDR2 YNNKEL (reference sequence). The CDR3 covers 13 residues. Trimming cost V 0 bases and J 7 bases, with 9 bases left between them. Here the CDR3 reads CASSQDRVGEAFF. DNA for the CDR3: TGTGCCAGCAGCCAAGACAGGGTGGGTGAAGCTTTCTTT.

For the CDR3, the DNA is TGTGCCAGCAGCCCGGGACTTCGCTCTGGAAACACCATATATTTT. Translating gives CASSPGLRSGNTIYF. J is TRBJ1-3 and V is TRBV7-2; perhaps TRBD1 as D (5 bases). Per germline, CDR1 SGHTA and CDR2 FQGNSA. The CDR3 covers 15 residues. The germline V and J ends were trimmed by 5 bases and 0 bases, with 11 bases remaining between them.

This chain joins TRBV19 and TRBJ2-1; 10 nucleotides agree with TRBD2. The junction had 10 bases not matched to a gene; V was cut back by 3 bases and J by 8 bases. CDR1 and CDR2 from the germline V gene are LNHDA and SQIVND (reference sequence). CDR3 length: 16 residues. The CDR3 sequence: CASSIDPAGGRYEQFF. CDR3 in DNA: TGTGCCAGTAGTATTGATCCAGCGGGGGGGCGGTATGAGCAGTTCTTC.

Notes on this clone: Sequence at one end of the junction differs from germline and may be a read error. This rearrangement joins TRBV7-7 to TRBJ2-1; 14 bases match TRBD2. The CDR3 has 18 amino acids. Germline loops: CDR1 SSHAT, CDR2 FNYEAQ (reference sequence). The CDR3, as DNA: TGTGCTAGCAGCCTCGGGACTAGCGGGAGAGCATGGAACAATGAGCAGTTCTTC. It is translated as CASSLGTSGRAWNNEQFF.

As concerns this clone: One junction end disagrees with the germline gene, perhaps due to a read error. At the DNA level, this CDR3 is encoded by other sequences in the same sample as well. The chain employs TRBV19 and TRBJ1-1, with D perhaps matching TRBD1 (5 bases). Germline loops: CDR1 LNHDA, CDR2 SQIVND (reference sequence). CDR3 length: 13 amino acids. In DNA form, the CDR3 reads TGTGCCAGTAGTTGGGACCGGGGGACTGAAGCCTTCTTT. Translation gives CASSWDRGTEAFF.

CDR3 protein: CASSRDRVSSYGYTF. CDR3 in DNA: TGTGCCAGCAGCCGGGACAGGGTATCGAGCTATGGCTACACCTTC. The chain recombines TRBV2 with TRBJ1-2; TRBD1 matches 9 bases. The J segment lost 4 bases and the V segment lost 6 bases, leaving 9 bases of the junction unmatched. Germline V gene sequence: CDR1 SNHLY, CDR2 FYNNEI. CDR3 length equals 15 residues.

The chain joins TRBV2 to TRBJ1-6; possibly TRBD1 for D (5 bases). The CDR3 contains 15 residues. The germline CDR1 and CDR2 sequences are SNHLY and FYNNEI. V lost 6 bases and J 7 bases, leaving 16 bases between the germline ends. In DNA form, the CDR3 reads TGTGCCAGCAGGTTAATCGGGGACTCAAATTCACCCCTCCACTTT. Translated, it gives CASRLIGDSNSPLHF. The full variable domain, completed using reference TRBV2 and TRBJ1-6, is EPEVTQTPSHQVTQMGQEVILRCVPISNHLYFYWYRQILGQKVEFLVSFYNNEISEKSEIFDDQFSVERPDGSNFTLKIRSTKLEDSAMYFCASRLIGDSNSPLHFGNGTRLTVT.

The sample holds a few counts of this clone. This chain links TRBV27 with TRBJ2-2; 9 positions match TRBD1. CDR3 size: 14 residues. The J segment lost 3 bases and the V segment lost 10 bases, leaving 6 bases of the junction unmatched. Germline CDR1 reads MNHEY; CDR2 reads SMNVEV (reference sequence). The CDR3 here is CAIRTGAYTGELFF. Here the CDR3 DNA reads TGTGCCATCCGGACAGGGGCCTACACCGGGGAGCTGTTTTTT.